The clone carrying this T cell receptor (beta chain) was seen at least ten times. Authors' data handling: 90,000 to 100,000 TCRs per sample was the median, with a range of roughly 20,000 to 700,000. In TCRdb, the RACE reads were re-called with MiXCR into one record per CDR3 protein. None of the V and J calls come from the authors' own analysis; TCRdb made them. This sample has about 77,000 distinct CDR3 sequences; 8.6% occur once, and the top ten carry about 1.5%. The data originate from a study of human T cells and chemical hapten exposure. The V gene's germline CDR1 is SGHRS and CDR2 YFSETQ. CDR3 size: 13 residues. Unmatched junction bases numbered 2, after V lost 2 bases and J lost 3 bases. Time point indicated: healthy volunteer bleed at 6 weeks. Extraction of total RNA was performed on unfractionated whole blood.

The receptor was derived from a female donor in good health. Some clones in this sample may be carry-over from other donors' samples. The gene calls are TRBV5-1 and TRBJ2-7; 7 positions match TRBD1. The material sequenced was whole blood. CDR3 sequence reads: CASSFGQDYEQYF. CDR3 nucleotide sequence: TGCGCCAGCAGCTTCGGACAGGACTACGAGCAGTACTTC.